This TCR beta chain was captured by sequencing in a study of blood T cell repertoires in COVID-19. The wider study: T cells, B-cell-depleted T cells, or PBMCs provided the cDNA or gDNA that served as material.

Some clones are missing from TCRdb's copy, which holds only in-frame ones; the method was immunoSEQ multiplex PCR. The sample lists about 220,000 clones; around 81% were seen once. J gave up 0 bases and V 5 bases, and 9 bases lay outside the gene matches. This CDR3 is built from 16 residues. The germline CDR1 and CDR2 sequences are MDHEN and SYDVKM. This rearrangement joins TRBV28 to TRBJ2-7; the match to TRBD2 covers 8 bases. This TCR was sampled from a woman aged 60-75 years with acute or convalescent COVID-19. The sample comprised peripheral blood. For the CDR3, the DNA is TGTGCCAGCAGTACCGGGGGCGGGGGGCACTCCTACGAGCAGTACTTC. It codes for CASSTGGGGHSYEQYF.